This TCR beta chain derives from a study of T-cell memory formation after mild COVID-19. As for the study in general: For the most part, TCR clusters were specific to one donor. Study-wide results and limits: Day 15 to 85 contractors were CD4/CD8 balanced; later expanders leaned CD4+. There was no confirmation that second-wave clones peaking on day 37 were SARS-CoV-2 specific.

The CDR3 extends over 15 amino acids. The V gene end was trimmed by 3 bases and the J gene end by 1 base; junction bases not matched to a gene: 6. TCR alpha and TCR beta cDNA libraries carrying sample barcodes and UMIs were produced by 5'RACE using constant-segment primers. Via MiXCR, TCRdb re-called the 5' RACE reads, giving one row per CDR3 protein. This table has 140,000 to 150,000 distinct CDR3 sequences, almost 25% appearing once. A remark on this clonotype: Its matching antigen is unknown.

The sequenced sample was PBMCs or a T cell subset sorted from them (not recorded which). The clonotype comes from an adult woman who had mild COVID-19 (a few samples of this study predate the infection). Cell type and time point are not known. This rearrangement joins TRBV12-3 or TRBV12-4 to TRBJ2-7; TRBD1 matches 7 bases. CDR3 in amino acids: CASSLATGISYEQYF. CDR3 sequence (DNA): TGTGCCAGCAGTTTGGCGACAGGGATTTCCTACGAGCAGTACTTC.